This T cell receptor beta chain comes out of a study of molecular identifiers for immune sequencing clone quantification. Study conclusions and caveats: Over 99% of effector molecules, but under 1% in naive cells, were held by clones with more than 20 RNA copies.

In regard to this clonotype: Its antigen is unknown. A read error is possible here, since a much larger clone lies one base away.

Bulk libraries came from a prior protocol with listed TCR primers. TCRdb passed the PCR reads through MiXCR, listing each CDR3 protein once. This sample has some 580,000 distinct CDR3 sequences, with around 25% found just once. This clonotype was sampled from a human donor in good health. Some libraries in this study had Jurkat cell RNA spiked in. The sequenced sample consisted of naive CD8+ T cells from blood, with Jurkat cell RNA spiked in. Specified subset: FACS-sorted CD8+CD4-CCR7+CD45RA+ naive T cells.

CDR3 nucleotide sequence: TGCGCCAGCAGCCAAGATGGCCAGGGAGCCCCTGAAGCTTTCTTT. Protein product: CASSQDGQGAPEAFF. This chain connects TRBV4-1 to TRBJ1-1; maybe TRBD1 (5 bases). The length of the CDR3 is 15 residues. Per germline, CDR1 MGHRA and CDR2 YSYEKL. The germline V and J ends were trimmed by 0 bases and 6 bases, with 14 bases remaining between them.